The entry that follows covers one TCR beta chain sequence. Antigen: not known. Sequenced by immunoSEQ multiplex PCR; TCRdb stores in-frame clones only, minus some. Among 15,000 to 25,000 clones, about two thirds were seen once, and the ten largest hold roughly 3.5%. This sample was included in a study of Tregs in tolerant kidney transplant recipients. About the study: Recipient cells were told from donor cells by antibody staining.

V was pared by 6 bases and J by 4 bases, with 7 bases of the junction left unmatched. The CDR3 totals 14 residues. Looked up from germline, CDR1 is GTSNPN and CDR2 is SVGIG (reference sequence). The clonotype was recovered from a human donor in good health. The rearrangement joins TRBV30 to TRBJ2-1; 9 positions match TRBD2. Material: Tregs from blood cultured with allogeneic cells. The CDR3 DNA reads as TGTGCCTGTCGCCTAGCGGGGCGGTACAATGAGCAGTTCTTC. Translation gives CACRLAGRYNEQFF.